Shown below are 16 T cell receptor beta chains from a single sample sequenced in a study of T cell changes during pregnancy in multiple sclerosis. Using immunoSEQ multiplex PCR, the repertoire was profiled, and TCRdb retains in-frame clones only, with some absent. The repertoire has about 30,000 clones, roughly 87% of them found once; the top ten carry around 6.9%. Material: CD8+ T cells from peripheral blood mononuclear cells, obtained in the second trimester of pregnancy. The receptors were sampled from a female donor with multiple sclerosis, enrolled in a pregnancy study.

The chain combines TRBV6-5 with TRBJ1-1; D remains unclear. Germline assignment: CDR1 MNHEY and CDR2 SVGAGI. V lost 2 bases and J lost 6, with 10 bases in between. The CDR3 contains 13 residues. The CDR3 region is CASSYDGESEAFF. CDR3 nucleotides: TGTGCCAGCAGTTACGACGGGGAATCTGAAGCTTTCTTT.

The chain joins TRBV11-3 to TRBJ1-1, with 9 positions matching TRBD1. V dropped 4 bases and J dropped 0; count of bases not matched to a gene: 3. CDR3 size: 15 residues. Per germline, CDR1 SGHNT and CDR2 YENEEA. CDR3 protein: CASSSTGGMNTEAFF. The CDR3 DNA is TGTGCCAGCAGCTCCACAGGGGGCATGAACACTGAAGCTTTCTTT.

The rearrangement links TRBV7-8 to TRBJ2-3, with 10 bases aligning to TRBD2. The CDR3 consists of 19 residues. The V gene end was trimmed by 1 base and the J gene end by 0 bases; junction bases not matched to a gene: 10. CDR1 is SGHVS, CDR2 FQNEAQ, per germline. CDR3 sequence reads: CASSLEVAGGLGSTDTQYF. As DNA, the CDR3 is TGTGCCAGCAGCTTAGAAGTAGCGGGAGGTTTAGGGAGCACAGATACGCAGTATTTT.

The sample holds one count of this clone. The V gene is TRBV5-1, the J gene TRBJ1-1; 9 bases line up with TRBD1. The germline gives CDR1 SGHRS, CDR2 YFSETQ. This CDR3 is 15 amino acids long. V dropped 4 bases and J dropped 4; count of bases not matched to a gene: 8. The CDR3 spells CASSTGTGRATEAFF. For the CDR3, the DNA is TGCGCCAGCAGCACCGGGACAGGGAGGGCCACTGAAGCTTTCTTT.

The genes are TRBV6-5 and TRBJ1-1; 8 nucleotides agree with TRBD1. Germline CDR1 reads MNHEY; CDR2 reads SVGAGI. Germline trimming cut 7 bases from V and 4 bases from J; bases unmatched to any gene: 8. This CDR3 has 14 residues. CDR3: CASTPQGAATEAFF. Here the CDR3 DNA reads TGTGCCAGCACCCCCCAGGGGGCAGCCACTGAAGCTTTCTTT.

The V and J genes are TRBV27 and TRBJ1-2; D is undetermined. The germline V gene has CDR1 MNHEY and CDR2 SMNVEV (reference sequence). Deletions cut 5 bases from V and 2 bases from J, with 18 bases between. The length of the CDR3 is 16 residues. CDR3 sequence: CASSLGGGSGNYGYTF. CDR3 sequence (DNA): TGTGCCAGCAGTCTGGGTGGTGGCTCAGGCAACTATGGCTACACCTTC.

The rearrangement links TRBV25-1 to TRBJ1-1, with a tentative D call TRBD1 (6 bases). Trimming shortened V by 5 bases and J by 7 bases, and 14 bases separated the two germline ends. CDR1 MGHDK and CDR2 SYGVNS come from the germline V gene. This CDR3 region has 13 residues. The CDR3 DNA reads as TGTGCCAGCAGTCAAAAGGACAGTGATGAAGCTTTCTTT. This gives the protein CASSQKDSDEAFF.

The chain links TRBV28 to TRBJ2-7, with D tentatively TRBD2 (7 bases). Trimming cost V 7 bases and J 1 base, with 14 bases left between them. Germline V CDR1 and CDR2: MDHEN, SYDVKM. The length of the CDR3 is 14 residues. The CDR3 loop reads CASTGGANSYEQYF. The CDR3 DNA sequence: TGTGCCAGCACTGGGGGGGCGAATTCCTACGAGCAGTACTTC.

This clone was seen only once. This sequence joins TRBV6-5 and TRBJ2-3; D ambiguous. The CDR3 has 14 amino acids. Trimming left V 0 bases short and J 0 bases short, with 4 bases between. CDR1 MNHEY and CDR2 SVGAGI come from the germline V gene. The CDR3 loop is CASSYSSSTDTQYF. DNA for the CDR3: TGTGCCAGCAGTTACTCATCTAGCACAGATACGCAGTATTTT.

The chain is built from TRBV18 and TRBJ2-5; unclear D gene. CDR3 length equals 13 residues. Deletions cut 3 bases from V and 3 bases from J, with 8 bases between. CDR1 KGHSH and CDR2 LQKENI come from the germline V gene. The CDR3 coding sequence is TGTGCCAGCTCACCCCTTAATGAAGAGACCCAGTACTTC. This encodes CASSPLNEETQYF.

The chain employs TRBV27 and TRBJ1-1; D possibly corresponds to TRBD1 (6 bases). Per germline, CDR1 MNHEY and CDR2 SMNVEV (reference sequence). Trimming stripped 4 bases from V and 2 bases from J, with 8 bases between. The CDR3 contains 13 residues. The CDR3: CASSWTDNTEAFF. CDR3 coding DNA: TGTGCCAGCAGTTGGACAGATAACACTGAAGCTTTCTTT.

In its sample, this clone was seen a few times. The gene calls are TRBV6-4 and TRBJ2-2; no reliable D call. Germline V gives CDR1 MRHNA, CDR2 SNTAGT. The V end lost 0 bases, the J end lost 0 bases, and 2 bases lay between the germline ends. The CDR3 has 14 amino acids. CDR3 nucleotides: TGTGCCAGCAGTGACTCTACGAACACCGGGGAGCTGTTTTTT. It is translated as CASSDSTNTGELFF.

This chain connects TRBV19 to TRBJ2-3; 7 positions match TRBD2. Trimming removed 5 bases from V and 2 bases from J; junction bases left unmatched: 7. This CDR3 has 15 amino acids. CDR1 is LNHDA, CDR2 SQIVND, per germline (reference sequence). CDR3: CASSFPSGYTDTQYF. CDR3 coding DNA: TGTGCCAGTAGTTTCCCTAGCGGTTACACAGATACGCAGTATTTT.

The chain has TRBV27 and TRBJ2-7, with D possibly matching TRBD1 (6 bases). Germline V CDR1 and CDR2: MNHEY, SMNVEV (reference sequence). The CDR3 has 14 residues. V was pared by 2 bases and J by 2 bases, with 10 bases between. The chain's CDR3 is CASSLRDTTYEQYF. Written as DNA, the CDR3 is TGTGCCAGCAGTTTAAGGGACACCACCTACGAGCAGTACTTC.

This chain joins TRBV5-8 and TRBJ2-7, with D possibly TRBD1 on 6 matching bases. Trimming took off 4 bases at V and 5 bases at J, with 10 bases between the two ends. Germline loops: CDR1 SGHTS, CDR2 YDEGEE. The CDR3 sequence is 12 residues long. CDR3 bases: TGTGCCAGCAGCCCTCGGACAGACGAGCAGTACTTC. This codes for CASSPRTDEQYF.

This clone was seen once. V is TRBV7-9 and J is TRBJ2-7; D perhaps matches TRBD2 (5 bases). Germline V lookup: CDR1 SEHNR, CDR2 FQNEAQ (reference sequence). The CDR3 extends over 12 amino acids. Between the trimmed V and J ends, which lost 5 bases and 4 bases, there was a span of 9 bases. CDR3 in amino acids: CASSPGEYEQYF. The DNA of the CDR3 is TGTGCCAGCAGCCCCGGGGAGTACGAGCAGTACTTC.